These 7 T cell receptor beta chains share one sample of origin, sequenced in a study of shared clonotypes between healthy human individuals. TCRdb keeps only in-frame clones here, not all; method: immunoSEQ multiplex PCR. The table lists over a million clones, roughly 96% of them singletons. Sequenced input: naive CD4+ T cells sorted from blood. Subset defined: CD45RA+ positively selected. The receptor set was obtained from a man aged 25-45 years in good health.

The chain carries TRBV30 and TRBJ2-2; 9 bases map to TRBD2. Germline V lookup: CDR1 GTSNPN, CDR2 SVGIG (reference sequence). This CDR3 has 16 amino acids. Trimming cost V 0 bases and J 7 bases; bases outside gene matches: 9. The CDR3 DNA reads TGTGCCTGGAGTGTCCTAGCGGGATCCGGCGGCGGGGAGCTGTTTTTT. Encoded protein: CAWSVLAGSGGGELFF.

The chain joins TRBV10-1 to TRBJ2-7; 9 bases fit TRBD2. With 0 bases clipped from V and 4 bases from J, the junction kept 4 bases outside the gene matches. The CDR3 runs 15 residues. In germline, CDR1 is WNHNN, CDR2 SYGVQD (reference sequence). The CDR3 is CASSESSGRLYEQYF. CDR3 bases: TGCGCCAGCAGTGAGTCGAGCGGGAGGCTGTACGAGCAGTACTTC.

V usage is TRBV30 and J usage is TRBJ2-1, with 9 bases matching TRBD1. CDR3 length equals 17 residues. V was clipped by 2 bases and J by 7 bases; unmatched bases: 15. CDR1 is GTSNPN and CDR2 is SVGIG in the germline V gene (reference sequence). As DNA, the CDR3 is TGTGCCTGGAGTCCCCCGGGACAGGGCGCCCTTCGGAATGAGCAGTTCTTC. Translating it yields CAWSPPGQGALRNEQFF.

The chain joins TRBV28 to TRBJ1-5; tentative D call: TRBD1 (6 bases). CDR1 MDHEN and CDR2 SYDVKM come from the germline V gene. Trimming removed 10 bases from V and 6 bases from J, with 28 bases in between. This CDR3 comprises 17 residues. Here the CDR3 reads CAIKPETGLPHFQPQHF. CDR3 sequence (DNA): TGTGCCATCAAACCAGAGACAGGCCTGCCTCATTTTCAGCCCCAGCATTTT.

The rearrangement joins TRBV2 to TRBJ1-4, with 10 bases identical to TRBD1. CDR1 and CDR2 from the germline V gene are SNHLY and FYNNEI. The J segment lost 5 bases and the V segment lost 10 bases, leaving 4 bases of the junction unmatched. This CDR3 contains 13 residues. The CDR3 coding sequence is TGTGCCACCGGGACAGGGGAGAATGAAAAACTGTTTTTT. This codes for CATGTGENEKLFF.

This rearrangement joins TRBV15 to TRBJ2-2; D unclear. This CDR3 contains 14 residues. Germline CDR1 and CDR2: LNHNV and YYDKDF (reference sequence). V was shortened by 6 bases and J by 0 bases, with 8 bases between the two germline ends. The chain's CDR3 is CATRLLANTGELFF. Here the CDR3 DNA reads TGTGCCACCAGGTTACTCGCGAACACCGGGGAGCTGTTTTTT.

V gene TRBV7-2 combines with J gene TRBJ2-3; unclear D gene. CDR1 is SGHTA and CDR2 is FQGNSA in the germline V gene. The CDR3 length is 12 residues. V shed 4 bases and J shed 5 bases, with 7 bases lying between them. Here the CDR3 reads CASSSLVDTQYF. CDR3 coding DNA: TGTGCCAGCAGCTCATTAGTAGATACGCAGTATTTT.